This T cell receptor (beta chain) was captured in a study of identical twins. The study, taken as a whole, reports: It was possible that invariant MAIT and iNKT cells partly confounded the zero-insertion analyses. Out-of-frame alpha sequences common to twins exhibited a surplus of low generation probability. Twins shared beta out-of-frame sequences in excess, but this excess was weaker.

Addition of a universal primer site occurred through template switching, and cDNA carried unique molecular identifiers. TCRdb recomputed calls from the 5' RACE reads with MiXCR, one row per CDR3 protein. The sample shows 1.5 million to 2 million distinct CDR3 sequences, about 31% of them seen only once. Trimming at V came to 7 bases and at J to 1 base, leaving 14 bases not matched to a gene. The CDR3 consists of 18 residues. CDR1 and CDR2 from the germline V gene are WSHSY and SAAADI. This clonotype was counted between two and nine times. The antigen remains undetermined. Sample: cord blood. This chain links TRBV10-2 with TRBJ2-5, with TRBD2 matching 11 bases. This TCR derives from a newborn girl in good health. The CDR3 spells CASTVGLAGGPIQETQYF. CDR3 nucleotide sequence: TGCGCCAGCACCGTCGGGCTAGCGGGGGGACCAATCCAAGAGACCCAGTACTTC.